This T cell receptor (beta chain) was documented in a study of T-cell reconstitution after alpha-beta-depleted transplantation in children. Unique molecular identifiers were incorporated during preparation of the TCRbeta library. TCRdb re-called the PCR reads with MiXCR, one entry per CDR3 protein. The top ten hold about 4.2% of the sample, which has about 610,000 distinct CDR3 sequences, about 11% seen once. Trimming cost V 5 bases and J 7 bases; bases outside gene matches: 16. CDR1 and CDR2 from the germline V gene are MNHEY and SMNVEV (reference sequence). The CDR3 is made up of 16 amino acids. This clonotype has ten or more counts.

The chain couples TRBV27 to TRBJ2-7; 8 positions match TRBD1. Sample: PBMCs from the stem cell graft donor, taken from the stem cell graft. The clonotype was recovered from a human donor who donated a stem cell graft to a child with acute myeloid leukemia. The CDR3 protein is CASSPDRGSPLWEQYF. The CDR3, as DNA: TGTGCCAGCAGTCCTGACAGGGGATCCCCTTTGTGGGAGCAGTACTTC.